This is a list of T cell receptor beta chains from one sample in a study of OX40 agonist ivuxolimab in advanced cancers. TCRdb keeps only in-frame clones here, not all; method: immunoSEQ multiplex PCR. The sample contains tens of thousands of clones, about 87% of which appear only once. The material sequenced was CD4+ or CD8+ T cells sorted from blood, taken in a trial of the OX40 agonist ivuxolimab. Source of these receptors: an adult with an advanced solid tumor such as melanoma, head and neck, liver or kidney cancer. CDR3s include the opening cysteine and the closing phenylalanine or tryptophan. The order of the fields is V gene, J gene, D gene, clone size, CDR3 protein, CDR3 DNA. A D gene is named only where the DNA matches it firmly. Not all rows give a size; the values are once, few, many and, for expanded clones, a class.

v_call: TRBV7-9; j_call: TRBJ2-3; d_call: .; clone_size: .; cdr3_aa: CASSPGHSTDTQYF; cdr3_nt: TGTGCCAGCAGCCCCGGACACAGCACAGATACGCAGTATTTT
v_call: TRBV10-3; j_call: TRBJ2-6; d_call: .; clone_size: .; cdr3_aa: CAISEGSGANVLTF; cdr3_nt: TGTGCCATCAGTGAGGGCTCCGGGGCCAACGTCCTGACTTTC
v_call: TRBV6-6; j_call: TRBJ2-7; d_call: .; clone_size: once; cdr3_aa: CASKRQVGLSYEQYF; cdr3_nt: TGTGCCAGCAAGAGACAGGTCGGTCTCTCCTACGAGCAGTACTTC
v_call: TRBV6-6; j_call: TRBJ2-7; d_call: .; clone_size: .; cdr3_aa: CASKISGRGEQYF; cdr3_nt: TGTGCCAGCAAAATATCGGGGCGGGGCGAGCAGTACTTC
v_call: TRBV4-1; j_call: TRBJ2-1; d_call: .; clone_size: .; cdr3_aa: CASSQPFSRDGNNEQFF; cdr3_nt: TGCGCCAGCAGCCAACCCTTTTCCCGGGACGGGAACAATGAGCAGTTCTTC
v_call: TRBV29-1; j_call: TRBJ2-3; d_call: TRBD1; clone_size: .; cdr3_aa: CSVEDPDRGTDTQYF; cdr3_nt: TGCAGCGTTGAAGACCCGGACAGGGGGACAGATACGCAGTATTTT
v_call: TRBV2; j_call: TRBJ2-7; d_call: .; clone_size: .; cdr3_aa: CASSEQGPAYEQYF; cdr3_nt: TGTGCCAGCAGTGAACAAGGGCCAGCCTACGAGCAGTACTTC
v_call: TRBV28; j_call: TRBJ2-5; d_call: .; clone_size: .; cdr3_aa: CASSLTGRLQETQYF; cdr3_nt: TGTGCCAGCAGTTTGACAGGTCGACTCCAAGAGACCCAGTACTTC
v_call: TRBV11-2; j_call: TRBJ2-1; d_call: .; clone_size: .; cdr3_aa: CASYYRGGANEQFF; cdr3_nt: TGTGCCAGCTACTACAGGGGGGGGGCCAATGAGCAGTTCTTC
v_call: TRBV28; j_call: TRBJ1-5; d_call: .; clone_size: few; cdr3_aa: CASSYEAFSNQPQHF; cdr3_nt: TGTGCCAGCAGTTATGAGGCCTTCAGCAATCAGCCCCAGCATTTT
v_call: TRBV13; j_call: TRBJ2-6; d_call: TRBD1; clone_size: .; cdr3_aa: CASSSQGAGANVLTF; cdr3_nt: TGTGCCAGCAGCTCACAGGGGGCTGGGGCCAACGTCCTGACTTTC
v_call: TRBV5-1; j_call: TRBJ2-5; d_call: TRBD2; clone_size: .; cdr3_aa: CASSLVPAGIQETQYF; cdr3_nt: TGCGCCAGCAGCTTGGTTCCAGCGGGGATCCAAGAGACCCAGTACTTC
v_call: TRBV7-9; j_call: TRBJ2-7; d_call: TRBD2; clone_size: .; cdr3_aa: CASSFVGGIEQYF; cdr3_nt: TGTGCCAGCAGCTTTGTGGGGGGGATCGAGCAGTACTTC
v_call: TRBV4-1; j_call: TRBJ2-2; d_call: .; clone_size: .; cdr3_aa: CASSQGLRGTGELFF; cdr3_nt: TGCGCCAGCAGCCAGGGACTGCGGGGCACCGGGGAGCTGTTTTTT
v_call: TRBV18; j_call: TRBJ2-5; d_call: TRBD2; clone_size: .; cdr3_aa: CASSPFAAGLAGVETQYF; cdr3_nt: TGTGCCAGCTCACCTTTCGCGGCGGGACTAGCGGGAGTGGAGACCCAGTACTTC
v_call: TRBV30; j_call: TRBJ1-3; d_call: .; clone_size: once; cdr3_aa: CAWSVGGGNTIYF; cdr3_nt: TGTGCCTGGAGTGTGGGGGGTGGAAACACCATATATTTT
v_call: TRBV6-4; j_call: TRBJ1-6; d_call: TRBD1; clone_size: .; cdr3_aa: CASSYWDRGNSPLHF; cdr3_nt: TGTGCCAGCAGTTACTGGGACAGGGGTAATTCACCCCTCCACTTT
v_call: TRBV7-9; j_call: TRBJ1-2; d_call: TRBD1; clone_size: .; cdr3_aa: CASSPNPGQGAPGYTF; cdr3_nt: TGTGCCAGCAGCCCCAACCCGGGACAGGGGGCGCCTGGCTACACCTTC
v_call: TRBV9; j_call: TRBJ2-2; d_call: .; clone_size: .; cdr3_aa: CASSVRSTGELFF; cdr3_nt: TGTGCCAGCAGCGTGAGGTCGACCGGGGAGCTGTTTTTT
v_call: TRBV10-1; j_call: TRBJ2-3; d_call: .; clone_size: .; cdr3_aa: CASRSGQSTDTQYF; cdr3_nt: TGCGCCAGCAGGTCGGGACAAAGCACAGATACGCAGTATTTT
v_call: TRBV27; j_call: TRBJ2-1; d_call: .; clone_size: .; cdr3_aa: CASSINPLTPGEQFF; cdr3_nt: TGTGCCAGCAGCATTAACCCACTCACCCCCGGTGAGCAGTTCTTC
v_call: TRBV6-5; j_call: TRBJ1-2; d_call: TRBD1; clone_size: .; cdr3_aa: CASTPQGPNYGYTF; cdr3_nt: TGTGCCAGCACGCCACAGGGGCCCAACTATGGCTACACCTTC
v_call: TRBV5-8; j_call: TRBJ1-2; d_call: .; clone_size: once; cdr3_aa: CASSPGHYGYTF; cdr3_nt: TGTGCCAGCAGCCCCGGTCACTATGGCTACACCTTC
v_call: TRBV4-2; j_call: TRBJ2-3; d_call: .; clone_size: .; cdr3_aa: CASSHGGGATDTQYF; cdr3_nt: TGTGCCAGCAGCCACGGAGGGGGGGCCACAGATACGCAGTATTTT
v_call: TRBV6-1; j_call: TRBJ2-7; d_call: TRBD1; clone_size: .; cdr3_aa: CASSDQTGGSYEQYF; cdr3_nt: TGTGCCAGCAGTGACCAGACAGGGGGCTCCTACGAGCAGTACTTC
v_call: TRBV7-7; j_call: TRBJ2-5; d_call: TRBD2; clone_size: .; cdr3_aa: CASSLGEGGQETQYF; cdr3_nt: TGTGCTAGCAGCTTAGGGGAGGGAGGCCAAGAGACCCAGTACTTC
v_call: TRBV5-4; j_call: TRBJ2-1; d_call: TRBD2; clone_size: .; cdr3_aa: CASSLEFEREWDNEQFF; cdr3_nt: TGTGCCAGCAGCTTGGAATTTGAGCGGGAGTGGGACAATGAGCAGTTCTTC
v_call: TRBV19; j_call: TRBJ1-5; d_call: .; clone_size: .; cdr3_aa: CASSIQAGGNQPQHF; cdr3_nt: TGTGCCAGTAGTATACAGGCTGGGGGCAATCAGCCCCAGCATTTT
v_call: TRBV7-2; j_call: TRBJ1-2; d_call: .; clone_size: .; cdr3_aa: CVSSFNRDGNYGYTF; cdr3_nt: TGTGTCAGCAGCTTCAACCGGGACGGGAACTATGGCTACACCTTC
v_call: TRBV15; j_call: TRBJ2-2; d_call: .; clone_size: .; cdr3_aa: CATSRDLTGELFF; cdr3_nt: TGTGCCACCAGCAGAGATCTAACCGGGGAGCTGTTTTTT
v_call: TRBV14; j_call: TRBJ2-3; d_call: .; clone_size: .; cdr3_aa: CASSRRRRPSTDTQYF; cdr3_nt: TGTGCCAGCAGCCGGAGGAGGCGCCCTAGCACAGATACGCAGTATTTT
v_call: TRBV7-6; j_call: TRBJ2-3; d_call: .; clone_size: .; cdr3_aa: CASIPPEADTQYF; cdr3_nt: TGTGCCAGTATACCCCCTGAGGCAGATACGCAGTATTTT
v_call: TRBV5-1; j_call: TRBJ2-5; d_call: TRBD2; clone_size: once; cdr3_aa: CASSWGLAGKGETQYF; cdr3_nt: TGCGCCAGCAGCTGGGGACTAGCGGGGAAAGGGGAGACCCAGTACTTC
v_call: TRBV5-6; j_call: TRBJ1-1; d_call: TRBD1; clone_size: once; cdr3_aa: CASSLQGGTEAFF; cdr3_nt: TGTGCCAGCAGCTTGCAGGGGGGCACTGAAGCTTTCTTT
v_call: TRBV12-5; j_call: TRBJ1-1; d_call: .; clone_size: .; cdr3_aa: CAGATQGPNTEAFF; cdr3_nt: TGTGCTGGGGCCACACAGGGCCCAAACACTGAAGCTTTCTTT
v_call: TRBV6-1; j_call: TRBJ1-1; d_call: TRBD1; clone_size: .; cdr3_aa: CASSESAGGRGTEAFF; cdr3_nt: TGTGCCAGCAGTGAATCGGCAGGGGGCCGGGGCACTGAAGCTTTCTTT
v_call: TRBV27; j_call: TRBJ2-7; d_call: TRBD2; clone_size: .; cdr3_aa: CASSPSGYEQYF; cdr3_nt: TGTGCCAGCAGTCCTAGCGGCTACGAGCAGTACTTC
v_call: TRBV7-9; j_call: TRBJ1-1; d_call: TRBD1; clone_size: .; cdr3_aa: CASSLTGGNTEAFF; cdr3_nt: TGTGCCAGCAGCTTGACAGGGGGAAACACTGAAGCTTTCTTT
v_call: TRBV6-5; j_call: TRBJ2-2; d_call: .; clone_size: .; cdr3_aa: CASMSANTGELFF; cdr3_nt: TGTGCCAGCATGTCAGCGAACACCGGGGAGCTGTTTTTT
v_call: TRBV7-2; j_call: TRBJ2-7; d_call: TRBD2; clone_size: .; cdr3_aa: CASSLVAGADEQYF; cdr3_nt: TGTGCCAGCAGCTTAGTAGCGGGAGCCGACGAGCAGTACTTC
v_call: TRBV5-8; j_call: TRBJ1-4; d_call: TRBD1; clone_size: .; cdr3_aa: CASSVTGVEEKLFF; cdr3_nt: TGTGCCAGCAGCGTGACAGGGGTAGAGGAAAAACTGTTTTTT
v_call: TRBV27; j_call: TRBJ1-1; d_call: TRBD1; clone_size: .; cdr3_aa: CASRPLTGVNTEAFF; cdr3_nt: TGTGCCAGCAGACCTCTGACAGGGGTAAACACTGAAGCTTTCTTT
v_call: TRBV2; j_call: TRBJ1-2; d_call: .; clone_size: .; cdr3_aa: CASSALREFNYGYTF; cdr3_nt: TGTGCCAGCAGTGCGTTGAGGGAGTTCAACTATGGCTACACCTTC
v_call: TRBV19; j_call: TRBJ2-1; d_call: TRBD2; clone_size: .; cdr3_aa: CASSFGLAEGNEQFF; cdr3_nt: TGTGCCAGTAGTTTCGGACTAGCGGAGGGGAATGAGCAGTTCTTC
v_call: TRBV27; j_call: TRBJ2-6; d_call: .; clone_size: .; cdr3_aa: CASMYSGWANVLTF; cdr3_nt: TGTGCCAGCATGTACAGCGGTTGGGCCAACGTCCTGACTTTC
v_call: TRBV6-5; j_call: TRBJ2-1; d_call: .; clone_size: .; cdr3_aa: CASGFGSYNEQFF; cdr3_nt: TGTGCCAGCGGATTCGGGTCCTACAATGAGCAGTTCTTC
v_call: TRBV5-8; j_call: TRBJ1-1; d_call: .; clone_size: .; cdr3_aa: CASSLAGYTEAFF; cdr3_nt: TGTGCCAGCAGCTTGGCCGGGTACACTGAAGCTTTCTTT
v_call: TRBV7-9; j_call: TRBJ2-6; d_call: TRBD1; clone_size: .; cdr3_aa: CASSFTQGVNSGANVLTF; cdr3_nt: TGTGCCAGCAGCTTTACACAGGGGGTTAACTCTGGGGCCAACGTCCTGACTTTC
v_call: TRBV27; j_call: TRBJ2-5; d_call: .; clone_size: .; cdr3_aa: CASSLSVQGTQYF; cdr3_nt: TGTGCCAGCAGTTTGAGTGTTCAAGGGACCCAGTACTTC
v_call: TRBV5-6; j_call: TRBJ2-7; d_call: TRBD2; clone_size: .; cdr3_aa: CASSLSGGYEQYF; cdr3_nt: TGTGCCAGCAGCTTATCGGGGGGCTACGAGCAGTACTTC
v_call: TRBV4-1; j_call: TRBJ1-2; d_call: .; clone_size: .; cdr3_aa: CASSQLRENYGYTF; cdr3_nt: TGCGCCAGCAGCCAACTCCGGGAGAACTATGGCTACACCTTC
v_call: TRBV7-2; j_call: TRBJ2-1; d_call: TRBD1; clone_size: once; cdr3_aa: CASSKDRAPYNEQFF; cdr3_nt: TGTGCCAGCAGCAAGGACAGGGCGCCCTACAATGAGCAGTTCTTC
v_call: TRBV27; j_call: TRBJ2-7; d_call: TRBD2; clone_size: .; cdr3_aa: CASSVLLAGGPSEQYF; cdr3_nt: TGTGCCAGCAGTGTCCTACTAGCGGGAGGGCCAAGCGAGCAGTACTTC
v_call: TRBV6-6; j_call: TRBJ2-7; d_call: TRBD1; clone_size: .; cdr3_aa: CASSYSRDRAYEQYF; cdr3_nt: TGTGCCAGCAGTTATTCCCGGGACAGGGCTTACGAGCAGTACTTC
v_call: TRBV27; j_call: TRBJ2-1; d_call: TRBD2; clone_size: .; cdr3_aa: CASSPRIGTSGSEQFF; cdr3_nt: TGTGCCAGCAGTCCAAGAATCGGGACTAGCGGGTCTGAGCAGTTCTTC
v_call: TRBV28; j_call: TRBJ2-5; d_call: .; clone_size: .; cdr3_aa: CASSPLEGPHQETQYF; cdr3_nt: TGTGCCAGCAGTCCGCTCGAGGGACCCCACCAAGAGACCCAGTACTTC